The T cell receptor beta chain described here comes from a study of identical twins. TCRdb fed the 5' RACE reads into MiXCR, producing one record per CDR3 protein. The sample includes approximately 210,000 distinct CDR3 sequences, less than 20% seen only once; the top ten take over 35%. The germline V and J ends were trimmed by 5 bases and 0 bases, with 14 bases remaining between them. CDR3 length: 16 amino acids. This same sample was also taken into another study, of T cells expressing NK-cell markers.

The genes are TRBV12-3 or TRBV12-4 and TRBJ1-5; the D gene is possibly TRBD1 (5 bases). The clonotype was recovered from a young woman in good health. The sample comprised CD8+ T cells sorted from blood. The CDR3 here is CASSPGKPGSNQPQHF. CDR3 sequence (DNA): TGTGCCAGCAGTCCAGGGAAACCGGGTAGCAATCAGCCCCAGCATTTT.